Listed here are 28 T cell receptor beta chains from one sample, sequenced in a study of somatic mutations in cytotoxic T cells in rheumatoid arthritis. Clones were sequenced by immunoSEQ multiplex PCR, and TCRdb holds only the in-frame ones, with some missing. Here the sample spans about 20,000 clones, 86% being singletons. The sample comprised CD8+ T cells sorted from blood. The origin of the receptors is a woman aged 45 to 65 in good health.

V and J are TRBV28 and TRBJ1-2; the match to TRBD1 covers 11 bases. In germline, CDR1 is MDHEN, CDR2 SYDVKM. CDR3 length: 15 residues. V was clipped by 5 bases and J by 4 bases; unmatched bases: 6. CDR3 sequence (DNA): TGTGCCAGCAGTAAGAGGACAGGGGGCTTCTATGGCTACACCTTC. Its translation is CASSKRTGGFYGYTF.

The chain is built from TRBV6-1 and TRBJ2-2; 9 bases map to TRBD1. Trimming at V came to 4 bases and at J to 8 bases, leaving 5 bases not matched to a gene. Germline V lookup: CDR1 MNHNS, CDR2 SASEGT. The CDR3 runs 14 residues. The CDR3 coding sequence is TGTGCCAGCAGTGTGGGGACAGGGTTTGGGGAGCTGTTTTTT. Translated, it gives CASSVGTGFGELFF.

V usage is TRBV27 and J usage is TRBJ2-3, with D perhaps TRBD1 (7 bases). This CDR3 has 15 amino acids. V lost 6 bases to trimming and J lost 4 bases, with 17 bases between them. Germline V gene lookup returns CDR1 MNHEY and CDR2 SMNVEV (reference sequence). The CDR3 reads CASRQGGSLPDTQYF. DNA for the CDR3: TGTGCCAGCAGGCAGGGGGGTTCATTACCAGATACGCAGTATTTT.

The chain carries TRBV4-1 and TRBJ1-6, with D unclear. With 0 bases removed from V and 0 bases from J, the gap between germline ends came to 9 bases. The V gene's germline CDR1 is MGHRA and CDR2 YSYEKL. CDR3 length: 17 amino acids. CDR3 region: CASSQEAASSYNSPLHF. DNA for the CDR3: TGCGCCAGCAGCCAAGAAGCAGCAAGCTCCTATAATTCACCCCTCCACTTT.

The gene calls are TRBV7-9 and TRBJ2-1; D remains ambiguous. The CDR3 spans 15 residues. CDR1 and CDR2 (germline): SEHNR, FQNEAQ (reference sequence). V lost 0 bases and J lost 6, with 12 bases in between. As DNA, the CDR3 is TGTGCCAGCAGCTTAGCGCTAGGCTGGGGCAATGAGCAGTTCTTC. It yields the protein CASSLALGWGNEQFF.

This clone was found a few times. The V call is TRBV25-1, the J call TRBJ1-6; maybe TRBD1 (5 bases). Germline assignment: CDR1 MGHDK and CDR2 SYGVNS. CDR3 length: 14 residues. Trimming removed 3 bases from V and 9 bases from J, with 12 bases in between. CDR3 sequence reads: CASSEARGGSPLHF. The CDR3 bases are TGTGCCAGCAGTGAGGCGCGGGGGGGTTCACCCCTCCACTTT.

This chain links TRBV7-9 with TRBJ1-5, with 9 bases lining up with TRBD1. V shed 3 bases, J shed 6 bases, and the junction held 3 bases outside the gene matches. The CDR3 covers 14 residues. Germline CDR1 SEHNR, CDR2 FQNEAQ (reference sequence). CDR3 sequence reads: CASSLGTGFQPQHF. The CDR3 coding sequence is TGTGCCAGCAGCTTGGGGACAGGGTTTCAGCCCCAGCATTTT.

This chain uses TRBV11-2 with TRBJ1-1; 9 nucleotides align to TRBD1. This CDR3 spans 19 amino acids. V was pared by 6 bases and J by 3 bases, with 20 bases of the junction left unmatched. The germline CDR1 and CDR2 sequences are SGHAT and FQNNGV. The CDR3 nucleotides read TGTGCCAGCAGAGCGACAGGGGGTACTATAATGAACTCGGACACTGAAGCTTTCTTT. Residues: CASRATGGTIMNSDTEAFF. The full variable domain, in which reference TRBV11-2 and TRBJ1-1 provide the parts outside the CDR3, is EAGVAQSPRYKIIEKRQSVAFWCNPISGHATLYWYQQILGQGPKLLIQFQNNGVVDDSQLPKDRFSAERLKGVDSTLKIQPAKLEDSAVYLCASRATGGTIMNSDTEAFFGQGTRLTVV.

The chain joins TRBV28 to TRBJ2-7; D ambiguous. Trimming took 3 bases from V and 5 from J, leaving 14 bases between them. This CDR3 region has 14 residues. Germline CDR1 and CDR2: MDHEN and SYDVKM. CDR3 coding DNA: TGTGCCAGCAGTTTGGGCCCATTAGTCCACGAGCAGTACTTC. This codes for CASSLGPLVHEQYF.

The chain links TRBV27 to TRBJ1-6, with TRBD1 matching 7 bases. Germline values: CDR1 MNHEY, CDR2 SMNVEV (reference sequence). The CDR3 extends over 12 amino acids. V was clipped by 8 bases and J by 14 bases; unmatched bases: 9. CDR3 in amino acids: CASGTASGALHF. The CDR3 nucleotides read TGTGCCAGCGGGACAGCTTCAGGGGCCCTCCACTTT.

The CDR3 DNA follows: TGTGCCAGCAGTTTTAGCGGGGGGGCCGCAGAGACCCAGTACTTC. It specifies CASSFSGGAAETQYF. The rearrangement links TRBV28 to TRBJ2-5, with TRBD2 matching 11 bases. In germline, CDR1 is MDHEN, CDR2 SYDVKM. The CDR3 runs 15 residues. Unmatched junction bases numbered 4, after V lost 3 bases and J lost 4 bases.

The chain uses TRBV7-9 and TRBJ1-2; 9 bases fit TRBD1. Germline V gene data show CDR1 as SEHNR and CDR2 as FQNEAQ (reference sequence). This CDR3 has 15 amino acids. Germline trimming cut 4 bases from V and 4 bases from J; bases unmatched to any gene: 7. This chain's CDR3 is CASSSTTGGGYGYTF. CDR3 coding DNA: TGTGCCAGCAGCTCTACGACAGGGGGAGGCTATGGCTACACCTTC.

The CDR3 loop reads CASSQAQGPGNTIYF. The CDR3 bases are TGCGCCAGCAGCCAAGCGCAGGGACCTGGAAACACCATATATTTT. The chain recombines TRBV4-1 with TRBJ1-3, with D possibly TRBD1 on 5 matching bases. The CDR3 has 15 residues. With 1 base removed from V and 2 bases from J, the gap between germline ends came to 9 bases. Germline-derived CDR1 and CDR2 are MGHRA and YSYEKL.

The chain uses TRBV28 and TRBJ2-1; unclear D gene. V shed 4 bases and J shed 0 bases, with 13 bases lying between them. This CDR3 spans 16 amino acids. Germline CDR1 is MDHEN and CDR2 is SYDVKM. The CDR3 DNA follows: TGTGCCAGCAGTTCCGTAAGGGAAAGCTCCTACAATGAGCAGTTCTTC. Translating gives CASSSVRESSYNEQFF.

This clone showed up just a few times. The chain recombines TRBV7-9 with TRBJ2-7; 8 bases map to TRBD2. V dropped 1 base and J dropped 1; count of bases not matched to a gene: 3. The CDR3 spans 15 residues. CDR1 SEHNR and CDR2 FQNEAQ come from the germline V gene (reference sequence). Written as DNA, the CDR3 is TGTGCCAGCAGCTTAGAGCGGGGGTGGTCCTACGAGCAGTACTTC. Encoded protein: CASSLERGWSYEQYF.

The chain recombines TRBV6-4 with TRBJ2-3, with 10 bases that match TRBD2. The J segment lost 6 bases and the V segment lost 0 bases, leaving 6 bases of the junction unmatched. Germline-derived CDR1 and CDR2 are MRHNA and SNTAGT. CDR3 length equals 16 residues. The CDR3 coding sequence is TGTGCCAGCAGTGACTCGAACAGCGGGGGGGCGGATACGCAGTATTTT. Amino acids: CASSDSNSGGADTQYF.

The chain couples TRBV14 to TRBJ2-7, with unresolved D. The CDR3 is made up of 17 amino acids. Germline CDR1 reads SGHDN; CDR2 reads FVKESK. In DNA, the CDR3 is TGTGCCAGCAGTCAAGGTTGGTCAGGCCCTCCTTACTACGAGCAGTACGTC. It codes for CASSQGWSGPPYYEQYV.

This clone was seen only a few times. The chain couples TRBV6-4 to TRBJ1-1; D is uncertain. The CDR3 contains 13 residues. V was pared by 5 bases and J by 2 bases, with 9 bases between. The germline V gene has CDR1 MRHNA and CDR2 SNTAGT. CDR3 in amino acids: CASSTDGNTEAFF. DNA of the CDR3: TGTGCCAGCAGTACCGACGGAAACACTGAAGCTTTCTTT.

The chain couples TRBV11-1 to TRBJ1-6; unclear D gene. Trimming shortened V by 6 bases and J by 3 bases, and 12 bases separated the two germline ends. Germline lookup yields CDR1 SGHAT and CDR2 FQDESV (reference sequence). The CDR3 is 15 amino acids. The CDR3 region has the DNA TGTGCCAGCAGGGCCAGCCTTCGCTATAATTCACCCCTCCACTTT. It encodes CASRASLRYNSPLHF.

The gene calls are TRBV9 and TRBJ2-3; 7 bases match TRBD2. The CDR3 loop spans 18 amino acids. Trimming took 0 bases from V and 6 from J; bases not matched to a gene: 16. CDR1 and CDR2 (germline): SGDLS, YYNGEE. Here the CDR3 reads CASSVGEGSGAYTDTQYF. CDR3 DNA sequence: TGTGCCAGCAGCGTAGGGGAGGGGAGCGGGGCCTATACCGATACGCAGTATTTT.

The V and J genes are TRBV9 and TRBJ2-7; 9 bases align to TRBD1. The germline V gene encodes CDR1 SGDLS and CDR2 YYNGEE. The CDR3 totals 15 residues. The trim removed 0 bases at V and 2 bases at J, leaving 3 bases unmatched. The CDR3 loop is CASSVERTGAYEQYF. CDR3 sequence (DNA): TGTGCCAGCAGCGTAGAACGGACAGGGGCCTACGAGCAGTACTTC. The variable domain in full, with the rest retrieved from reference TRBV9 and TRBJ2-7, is DSGVTQTPKHLITATGQRVTLRCSPRSGDLSVYWYQQSLDQGLQFLIQYYNGEERAKGNILERFSAQQFPDLHSELNLSSLELGDSALYFCASSVERTGAYEQYFGPGTRLTVT.

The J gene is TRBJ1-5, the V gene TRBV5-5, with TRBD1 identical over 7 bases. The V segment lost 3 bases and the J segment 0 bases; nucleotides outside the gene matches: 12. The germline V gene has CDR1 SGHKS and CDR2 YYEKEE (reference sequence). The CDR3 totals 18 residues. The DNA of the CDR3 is TGTGCCAGCAGCTCCACAGGGGCCCCTCGTTATAGCAATCAGCCCCAGCATTTT. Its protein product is CASSSTGAPRYSNQPQHF.

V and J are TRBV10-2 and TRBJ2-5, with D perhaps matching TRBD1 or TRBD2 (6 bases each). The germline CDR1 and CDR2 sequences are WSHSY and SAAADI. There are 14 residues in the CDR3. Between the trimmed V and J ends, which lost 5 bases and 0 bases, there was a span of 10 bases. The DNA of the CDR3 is TGCGCCAGCAGTCCCGGGGGCCACCAAGAGACCCAGTACTTC. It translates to CASSPGGHQETQYF.

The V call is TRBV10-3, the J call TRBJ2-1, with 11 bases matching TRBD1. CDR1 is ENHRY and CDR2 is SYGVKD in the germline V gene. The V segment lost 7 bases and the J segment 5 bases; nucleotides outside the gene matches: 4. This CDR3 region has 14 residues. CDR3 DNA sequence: TGTGCCATCAAAGGACAGGGGGCTGACAATGAGCAGTTCTTC. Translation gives CAIKGQGADNEQFF.

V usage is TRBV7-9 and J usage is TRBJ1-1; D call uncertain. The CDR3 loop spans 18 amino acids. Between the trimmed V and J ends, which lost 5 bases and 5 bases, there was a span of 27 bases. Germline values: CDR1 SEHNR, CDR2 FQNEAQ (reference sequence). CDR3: CASSPPKIGPEEWTEAFF. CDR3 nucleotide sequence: TGTGCCAGCAGCCCGCCGAAAATTGGACCCGAGGAGTGGACTGAAGCTTTCTTT.

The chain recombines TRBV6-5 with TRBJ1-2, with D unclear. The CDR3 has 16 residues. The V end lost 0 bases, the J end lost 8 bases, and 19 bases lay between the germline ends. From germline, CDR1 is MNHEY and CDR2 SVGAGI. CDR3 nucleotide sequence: TGTGCCAGCAGTTACTCGGAAACCCCCGATGCGGGGGGCTACACCTTC. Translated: CASSYSETPDAGGYTF.

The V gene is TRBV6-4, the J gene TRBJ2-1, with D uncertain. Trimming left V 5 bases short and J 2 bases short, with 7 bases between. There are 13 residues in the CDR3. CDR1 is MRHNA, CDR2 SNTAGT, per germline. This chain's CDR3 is CASSREPYNEQFF. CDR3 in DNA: TGTGCCAGCAGTAGGGAACCCTACAATGAGCAGTTCTTC.

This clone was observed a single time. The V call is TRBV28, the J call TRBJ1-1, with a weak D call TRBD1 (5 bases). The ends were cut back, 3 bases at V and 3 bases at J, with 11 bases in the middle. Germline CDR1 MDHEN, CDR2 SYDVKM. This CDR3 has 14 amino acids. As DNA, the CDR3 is TGTGCCAGCAGTTTCAGGGTCGACGACACTGAAGCTTTCTTT. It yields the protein CASSFRVDDTEAFF.